This T cell receptor beta chain was identified in a study of technical replicates of blood from four donors. TCRdb's table, derived via immunoSEQ multiplex PCR, lists solely in-frame clones and lacks some. The table records around 61,000 clones, about 90% of them present only once. CDR1 SGHDT and CDR2 YYEEEE come from the germline V gene. Trimming stripped 3 bases from V and 3 bases from J, with 13 bases between. CDR3 length equals 14 residues. This receptor was obtained from a human donor in good health. Some clones in this sample may be carry-over from other donors' samples. This rearrangement joins TRBV5-6 to TRBJ2-7, with a possible D match to TRBD2 (6 bases). The specimen was PBMCs. The CDR3 is CASSYRDSFYEQYF. DNA for the CDR3: TGTGCCAGCAGCTACCGGGACTCTTTCTACGAGCAGTACTTC.